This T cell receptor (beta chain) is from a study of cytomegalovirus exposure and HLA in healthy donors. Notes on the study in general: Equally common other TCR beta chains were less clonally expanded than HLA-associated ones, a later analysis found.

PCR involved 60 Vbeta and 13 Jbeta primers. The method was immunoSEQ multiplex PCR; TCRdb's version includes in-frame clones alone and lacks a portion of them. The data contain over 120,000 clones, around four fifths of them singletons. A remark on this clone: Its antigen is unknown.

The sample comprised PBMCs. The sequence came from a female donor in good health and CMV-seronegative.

The CDR3 is CASSFGGYSNPEGSEQYF. In DNA, the CDR3 is TGTGCCAGCAGCTTCGGAGGTTATTCAAATCCCGAAGGCAGCGAGCAGTACTTC. This rearrangement joins TRBV7-9 to TRBJ2-7, with a possible D match to TRBD2 (5 bases). This CDR3 comprises 18 residues. The germline V and J ends were trimmed by 3 bases and 6 bases, with 27 bases remaining between them. Germline V gene sequence: CDR1 SEHNR, CDR2 FQNEAQ (reference sequence). Using reference TRBV7-9 and TRBJ2-7 for the parts outside the CDR3, the full variable domain is DTGVSQNPRHKITKRGQNVTFRCDPISEHNRLYWYRQTLGQGPEFLTYFQNEAQLEKSRLLSDRFSAERPKGSFSTLEIQRTEQGDSAMYLCASSFGGYSNPEGSEQYFGPGTRLTVT.